This TCR beta chain came from a study of shared clonotypes between healthy human individuals. Whole-study results and caveats: Few donors restricted represented genetic and exposure-history diversity. On the whole, naive subsets had larger estimated richness than memory subsets had.

Approximately 30,000 T cell genomes (approximately 0.2 ug DNA) went into each sorted-subset replicate. This table comes from immunoSEQ multiplex PCR, and its TCRdb copy is limited to in-frame clones, with some not included. Of approximately 980,000 clones in the sample, roughly 72% were seen once. As for this clone: As yet, its antigen is unknown.

The sequence was obtained from a man between 18 and 35 years old in good health. Input material: memory CD4+ T cells sorted from blood. This sample's subset: CD45RA-negative fraction.

The CDR3 DNA is TGCGCCAGCAGCTTGGGGGGGTATTACGAGCAGTACTTC. Translation gives CASSLGGYYEQYF. This rearrangement joins TRBV5-1 to TRBJ2-7, with D tentatively TRBD1 or TRBD2 (5 bases each). Germline CDR1 reads SGHRS; CDR2 reads YFSETQ. Trimming removed 0 bases from V and 4 bases from J, with 8 bases in between. This CDR3 comprises 13 residues.